This record concerns one T cell receptor beta chain sequence. Original analysis: By means of reference gene primer amplification, nucleated cell counts were estimated. Sequenced by immunoSEQ multiplex PCR; TCRdb stores in-frame clones only, minus some. The DNA was the basis for D and trimming; V, J and clone size are from that table. The sample holds roughly 50,000 clones, around 86% seen once. This CDR3 is built from 14 residues. The V end was cut by 2 bases, the J end by 0 bases, with 6 bases between. The V gene's germline CDR1 is KGHSH and CDR2 LQKENI. The data stem from a study of blood T cell repertoires in COVID-19.

The rearrangement uses TRBV18 and TRBJ2-3, with a weak D call TRBD1 (5 bases). The TCR comes from a man between 70 and 80 years old with acute or convalescent COVID-19. Sequenced input: peripheral blood. CDR3 sequence (DNA): TGTGCCAGCTCACCAGGGGCCAGCACAGATACGCAGTATTTT. Translation gives CASSPGASTDTQYF.